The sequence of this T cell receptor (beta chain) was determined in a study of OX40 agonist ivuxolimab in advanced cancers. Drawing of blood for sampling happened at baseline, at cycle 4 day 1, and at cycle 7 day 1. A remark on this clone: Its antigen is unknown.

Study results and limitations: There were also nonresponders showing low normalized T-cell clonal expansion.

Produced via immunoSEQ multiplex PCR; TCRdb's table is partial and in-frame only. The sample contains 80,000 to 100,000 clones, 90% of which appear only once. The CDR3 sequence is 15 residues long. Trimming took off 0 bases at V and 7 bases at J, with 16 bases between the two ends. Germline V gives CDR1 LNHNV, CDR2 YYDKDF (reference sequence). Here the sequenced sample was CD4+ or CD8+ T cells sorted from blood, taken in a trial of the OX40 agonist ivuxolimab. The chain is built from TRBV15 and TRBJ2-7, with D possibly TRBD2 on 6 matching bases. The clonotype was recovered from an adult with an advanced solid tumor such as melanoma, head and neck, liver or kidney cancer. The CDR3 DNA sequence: TGTGCCACCAGCAGAGACCCCACCCTGGGGGGTGAGCAGTACTTC. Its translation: CATSRDPTLGGEQYF.